This paragraph covers one T cell receptor (beta chain) sequence. The antigen is unknown. Trimming left V 9 bases short and J 6 bases short, with 11 bases between. CDR3 size: 12 residues. The V gene's germline CDR1 is SNHLY and CDR2 FYNNEI. The record originates from a study of identical twins. Study outcomes and limitations: Surplus twin overlap in beta out-of-frame sequences was less pronounced. Monozygotic twin pairs showed more out-of-frame TCR alpha sharing than models estimated. Insertions ran lower in abundant cord blood beta clonotypes, though not in memory repertoires.

In TCRdb, the 5' RACE reads were re-called with MiXCR into one record per CDR3 protein. Of 1.5 million to 2 million distinct CDR3 sequences in the sample, 32% were seen once. Input material: cord blood. This TCR was recovered from a newborn girl in good health. The genes are TRBV2 and TRBJ2-2; perhaps TRBD2 as D (5 bases). The chain's CDR3 is CASTRVPGELFF. The CDR3 nucleotides are TGTGCCAGTACTAGGGTGCCCGGGGAGCTGTTTTTT.